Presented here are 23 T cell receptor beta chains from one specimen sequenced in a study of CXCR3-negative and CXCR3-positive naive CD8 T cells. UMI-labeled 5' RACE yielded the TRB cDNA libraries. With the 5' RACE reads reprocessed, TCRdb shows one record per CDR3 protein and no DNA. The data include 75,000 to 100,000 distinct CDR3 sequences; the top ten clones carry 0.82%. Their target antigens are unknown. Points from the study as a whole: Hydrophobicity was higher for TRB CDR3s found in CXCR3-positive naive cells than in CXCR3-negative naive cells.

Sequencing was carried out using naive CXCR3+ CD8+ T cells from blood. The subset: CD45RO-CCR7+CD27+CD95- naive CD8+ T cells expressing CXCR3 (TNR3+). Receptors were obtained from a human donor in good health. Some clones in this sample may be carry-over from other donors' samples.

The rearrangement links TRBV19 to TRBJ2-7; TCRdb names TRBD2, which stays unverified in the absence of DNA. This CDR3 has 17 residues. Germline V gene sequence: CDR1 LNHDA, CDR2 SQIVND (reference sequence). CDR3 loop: CASSMAAGSHITYEQYF.

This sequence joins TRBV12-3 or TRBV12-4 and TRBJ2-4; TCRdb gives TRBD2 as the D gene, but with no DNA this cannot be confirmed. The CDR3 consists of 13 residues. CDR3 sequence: CASSFGGSGIQYF.

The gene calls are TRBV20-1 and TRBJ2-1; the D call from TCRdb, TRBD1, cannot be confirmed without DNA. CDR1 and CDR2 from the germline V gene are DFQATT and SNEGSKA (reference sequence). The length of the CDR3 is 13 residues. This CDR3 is CSARPEGRDEQFF.

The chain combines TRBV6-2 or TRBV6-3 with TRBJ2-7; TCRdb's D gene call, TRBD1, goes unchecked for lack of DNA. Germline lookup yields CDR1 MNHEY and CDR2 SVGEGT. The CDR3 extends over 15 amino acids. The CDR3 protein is CASSRPGTPVYEQYF.

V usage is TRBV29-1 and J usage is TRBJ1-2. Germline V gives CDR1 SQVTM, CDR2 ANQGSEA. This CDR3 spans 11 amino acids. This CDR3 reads CSVVGEDGYTF.

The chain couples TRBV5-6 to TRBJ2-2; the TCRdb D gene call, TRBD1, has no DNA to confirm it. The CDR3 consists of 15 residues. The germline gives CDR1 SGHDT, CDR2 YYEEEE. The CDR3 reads CASSSDSENTGELFF.

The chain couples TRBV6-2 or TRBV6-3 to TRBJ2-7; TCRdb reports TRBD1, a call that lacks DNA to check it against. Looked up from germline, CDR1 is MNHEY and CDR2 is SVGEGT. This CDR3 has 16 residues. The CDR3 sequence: CASSYGRVGGAHEQYF.

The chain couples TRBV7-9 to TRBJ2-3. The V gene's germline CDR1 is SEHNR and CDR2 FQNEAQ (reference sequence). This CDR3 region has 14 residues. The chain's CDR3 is CASSLSGSTDTQYF.

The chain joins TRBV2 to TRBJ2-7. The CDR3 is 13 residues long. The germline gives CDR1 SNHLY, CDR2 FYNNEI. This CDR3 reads CASSERPPYEQYF.

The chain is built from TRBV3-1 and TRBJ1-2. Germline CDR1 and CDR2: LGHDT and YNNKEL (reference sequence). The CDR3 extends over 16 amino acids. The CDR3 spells CASSQDPTTYNYGYTF.

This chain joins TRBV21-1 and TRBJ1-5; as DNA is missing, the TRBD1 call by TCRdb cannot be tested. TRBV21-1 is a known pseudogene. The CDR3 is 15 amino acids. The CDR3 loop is CASSKVAGAGQPQHF.

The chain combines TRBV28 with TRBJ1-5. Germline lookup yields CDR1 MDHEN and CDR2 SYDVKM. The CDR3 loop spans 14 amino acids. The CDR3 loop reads CASNWGNSNQPQHF.

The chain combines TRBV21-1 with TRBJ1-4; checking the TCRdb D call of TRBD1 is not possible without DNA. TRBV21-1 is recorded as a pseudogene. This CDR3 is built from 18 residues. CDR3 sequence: CASSLNGQGRSTNEKLFF.

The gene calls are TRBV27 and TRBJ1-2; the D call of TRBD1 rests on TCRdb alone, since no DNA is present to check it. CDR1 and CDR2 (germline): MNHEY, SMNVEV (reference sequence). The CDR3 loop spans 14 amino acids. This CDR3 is CASSFPGGPTGYTF.

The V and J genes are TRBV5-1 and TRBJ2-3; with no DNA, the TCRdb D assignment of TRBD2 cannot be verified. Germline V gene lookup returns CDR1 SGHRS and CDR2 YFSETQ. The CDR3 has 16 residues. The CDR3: CASSGGTSGSTDTQYF.

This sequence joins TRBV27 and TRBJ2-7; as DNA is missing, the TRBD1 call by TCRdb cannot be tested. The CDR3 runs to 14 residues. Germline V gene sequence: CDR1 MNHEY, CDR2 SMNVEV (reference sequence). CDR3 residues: CASSQTGTGYEQYF.

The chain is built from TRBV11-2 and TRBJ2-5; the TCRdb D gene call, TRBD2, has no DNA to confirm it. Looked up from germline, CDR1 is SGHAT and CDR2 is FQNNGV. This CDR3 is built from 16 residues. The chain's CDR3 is CASSSTGTSGEETQYF.

The CDR3 reads CASSQEMEGNSNQPQHF. The chain joins TRBV4-2 to TRBJ1-5. This CDR3 region has 17 residues. CDR1 LGHNA and CDR2 YNFKEQ come from the germline V gene.

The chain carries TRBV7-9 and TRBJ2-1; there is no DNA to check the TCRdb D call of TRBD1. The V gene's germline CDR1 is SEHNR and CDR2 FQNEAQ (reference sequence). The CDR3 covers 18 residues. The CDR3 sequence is CASSIRDRYTSSYNEQFF.

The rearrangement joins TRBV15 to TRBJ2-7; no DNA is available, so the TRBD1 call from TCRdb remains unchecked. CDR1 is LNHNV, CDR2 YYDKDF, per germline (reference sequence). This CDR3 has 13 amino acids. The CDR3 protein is CATSRGTGYEQYF.

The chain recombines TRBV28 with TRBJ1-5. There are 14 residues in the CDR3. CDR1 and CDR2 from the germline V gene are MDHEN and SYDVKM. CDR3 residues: CASSPWRSNQPQHF.

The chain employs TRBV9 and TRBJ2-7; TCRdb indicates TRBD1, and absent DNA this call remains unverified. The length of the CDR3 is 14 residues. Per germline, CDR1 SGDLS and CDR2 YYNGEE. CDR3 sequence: CASSVAAGGYEQYF.

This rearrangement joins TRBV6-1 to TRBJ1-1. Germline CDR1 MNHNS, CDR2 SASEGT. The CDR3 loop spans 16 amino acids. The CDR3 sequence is CASDLVGGTANTEAFF.